Listed below are T cell receptor beta chains from one sample, sequenced in a study of cytomegalovirus exposure and HLA in healthy donors. Assay: immunoSEQ multiplex PCR; the TCRdb copy retains only in-frame clones and omits some. The top ten hold 1.4% of the sample, which has 150,000 to 200,000 clones, about 83% seen once. The sequenced material came from PBMCs. Every receptor here comes from a woman younger than 45 in good health and CMV-seronegative. The CDR3 runs from the conserved cysteine through the conserved F or W. D genes are given only for firm matches. Only some rows state a clone size, as once, few, many or a class for expanded clones.

v_call,j_call,d_call,clone_size,cdr3_aa,cdr3_nt
TRBV7-9,TRBJ1-1,TRBD1,.,CASSLRRGQLEAFF,TGTGCCAGCAGCTTACGTAGGGGACAGCTTGAAGCTTTCTTT
TRBV13,TRBJ2-3,.,.,CASSYPPWWRGPDTQYF,TGTGCCAGCAGCTACCCGCCTTGGTGGCGAGGTCCGGATACGCAGTATTTT
TRBV19,TRBJ1-1,TRBD1,.,CASMDRGGTEAFF,TGTGCCAGCATGGACAGGGGGGGGACTGAAGCTTTCTTT
TRBV7-9,TRBJ1-1,TRBD1,.,CASSLDRGTAEAFF,TGTGCCAGCAGCTTAGACAGGGGGACAGCTGAAGCTTTCTTT
TRBV5-1,TRBJ2-7,.,.,CASSLAGSPVYEQYF,TGCGCCAGCAGCTTGGCAGGGTCCCCCGTCTACGAGCAGTACTTC
TRBV29-1,TRBJ2-7,TRBD1,.,CSVSGTGKSREQYF,TGCAGCGTTTCAGGGACAGGGAAGTCCCGCGAGCAGTACTTC
TRBV27,TRBJ1-6,.,.,CASRNLITGMFNSPLHF,TGTGCCAGCAGGAACCTGATCACAGGGATGTTCAATTCACCCCTCCACTTT
TRBV7-2,TRBJ2-7,.,.,CASSGRGALSLHEQYF,TGTGCCAGCAGCGGCCGCGGGGCGCTTAGTCTCCACGAGCAGTACTTC
TRBV5-1,TRBJ2-7,.,.,CASSFTGSTYEQYF,TGCGCCAGCAGCTTCACAGGGTCCACCTACGAGCAGTACTTC
TRBV29-1,TRBJ2-7,.,.,CSVFGGRSYEQYF,TGCAGCGTTTTCGGGGGGCGATCCTACGAGCAGTACTTC
TRBV6-5,TRBJ2-4,TRBD1,.,CASSPSGTGGYIQYF,TGTGCCAGCAGTCCCTCCGGGACAGGGGGCTACATTCAGTACTTC
TRBV7-2,TRBJ2-2,.,.,CASSLVADSGELFF,TGTGCCAGCAGCTTAGTGGCGGACTCCGGGGAGCTGTTTTTT
TRBV19,TRBJ2-5,TRBD2,.,CASSSLAGVETQYF,TGTGCCAGTAGTTCCCTTGCGGGGGTAGAGACCCAGTACTTC
TRBV5-3,TRBJ1-1,.,.,CARSCGHHTEAFF,TGTGCCAGAAGTTGTGGACACCACACTGAAGCTTTCTTT
TRBV5-1,TRBJ1-3,.,.,CASSLDVSGGFGNTIYF,TGCGCCAGCAGCTTGGATGTATCCGGGGGTTTCGGAAACACCATATATTTT
TRBV9,TRBJ2-2,TRBD1,.,CASSAQQGANTGELFF,TGTGCCAGCAGCGCCCAACAGGGGGCCAACACCGGGGAGCTGTTTTTT
TRBV5-5,TRBJ1-6,TRBD1,.,CASSYTGTGGDSPLHF,TGTGCCAGCAGCTATACCGGGACAGGGGGCGATTCACCCCTCCACTTT
TRBV6-1,TRBJ2-2,TRBD1,.,CASSSGTGDTGELFF,TGTGCCAGCAGTTCCGGGACAGGGGACACCGGGGAGCTGTTTTTT
TRBV5-1,TRBJ1-1,.,.,CASSSPSGGIQGGGTEAFF,TGCGCCAGCAGCTCCCCTAGTGGGGGGATTCAGGGTGGGGGCACTGAAGCTTTCTTT
TRBV7-9,TRBJ2-1,.,few,CASSPSGWDEQFF,TGTGCCAGCAGCCCCTCAGGCTGGGATGAGCAGTTCTTC
TRBV27,TRBJ1-1,.,.,CASSRAINTEAFF,TGTGCCAGCAGCCGCGCGATCAACACTGAAGCTTTCTTT
TRBV5-1,TRBJ1-1,.,.,CASSPDGLGATEAFF,TGCGCCAGCAGCCCGGACGGCCTAGGGGCCACTGAAGCTTTCTTT
TRBV19,TRBJ1-1,TRBD1,.,CASQGGYTEAFF,TGTGCCAGTCAAGGGGGCTACACTGAAGCTTTCTTT
TRBV2,TRBJ2-1,TRBD2,.,CAIGLAGVSYNEQFF,TGTGCCATCGGACTAGCGGGGGTGTCCTACAATGAGCAGTTCTTC
TRBV7-6,TRBJ2-5,TRBD1,.,CASSLKPSGQGVKTQYF,TGTGCCAGCAGCCTGAAACCTTCGGGACAGGGAGTAAAGACCCAGTACTTC
TRBV5-4,TRBJ2-7,TRBD1,.,CASSRRQGPGPEQYF,TGTGCCAGCAGCCGTCGACAGGGGCCGGGTCCGGAGCAGTACTTC
TRBV29-1,TRBJ2-3,TRBD1,.,CSVRQGGSDTQYF,TGCAGCGTCCGACAGGGCGGGTCAGATACGCAGTATTTT
TRBV4-1,TRBJ2-3,.,.,CASSRDGGGTDTQYF,TGCGCCAGCAGCCGAGATGGGGGCGGCACAGATACGCAGTATTTT
TRBV23-1,TRBJ1-2,TRBD1,once,CASSHTRQGESYGYTF,TGCGCCAGCAGTCACACCCGACAGGGGGAGAGCTATGGCTACACCTTC
TRBV5-4,TRBJ1-5,.,.,CASSPEAGLPQHF,TGTGCCAGCAGCCCCGAGGCTGGGTTGCCCCAGCATTTT
TRBV27,TRBJ1-5,TRBD1,.,CASSDGTALFQPQHF,TGTGCCAGCAGTGACGGGACAGCTCTATTTCAGCCCCAGCATTTT
TRBV30,TRBJ1-5,.,many,CAWSTGPYQPQHF,TGTGCCTGGAGTACAGGCCCTTATCAGCCCCAGCATTTT
TRBV23-1,TRBJ1-1,TRBD1,.,CASSQSNRGFVTEAFF,TGCGCCAGCAGTCAATCGAACAGGGGGTTTGTCACTGAAGCTTTCTTT
TRBV2,TRBJ2-7,.,.,CASSATAFPYEQYF,TGTGCCAGCAGTGCTACAGCCTTCCCCTACGAGCAGTACTTC
TRBV13,TRBJ1-1,.,.,CAILGSGTEAFF,TGTGCCATACTTGGAAGCGGCACTGAAGCTTTCTTT
TRBV2,TRBJ2-7,TRBD1,.,CASTLGQGRVYEQYF,TGTGCCAGCACCCTGGGACAGGGGAGGGTCTACGAGCAGTACTTC
TRBV4-1,TRBJ2-7,TRBD1,.,CASSQDPGQYYEQYF,TGCGCCAGCAGCCAAGACCCGGGACAGTACTACGAGCAGTACTTC
TRBV27,TRBJ2-7,TRBD2,once,CASSSSGHYEQYF,TGTGCCAGCAGTTCTAGCGGGCACTACGAGCAGTACTTC
TRBV5-1,TRBJ2-6,.,.,CASSFTTPAPGVTRPNVLTF,TGCGCCAGCAGCTTTACTACCCCCGCCCCGGGGGTGACTAGACCCAACGTCCTGACTTTC
TRBV5-1,TRBJ2-3,TRBD2,.,CASSSRPPPLAVSTDTQYF,TGCGCCAGCAGTTCGAGACCCCCCCCGCTAGCGGTTTCCACAGATACGCAGTATTTT
TRBV4-3,TRBJ2-7,TRBD2,few,CASSQREGETSLYEQYF,TGCGCCAGCAGCCAGAGGGAAGGGGAGACTAGCTTGTACGAGCAGTACTTC
TRBV4-1,TRBJ1-1,.,.,CASSQRARSDTPLKAFF,TGCGCCAGCAGCCAAAGAGCCCGATCGGACACTCCTCTCAAAGCTTTCTTT
TRBV19,TRBJ2-3,.,.,CASSIVPADTQYF,TGTGCCAGTAGTATAGTTCCAGCAGATACGCAGTATTTT
TRBV6-1,TRBJ1-5,TRBD1,.,CAIKGDRGSNQPQHF,TGTGCCATCAAGGGGGACAGGGGAAGCAATCAGCCCCAGCATTTT
TRBV30,TRBJ1-2,.,.,CAWRPDRVYGYTF,TGTGCCTGGAGACCCGACAGAGTCTATGGCTACACCTTC
TRBV6-6,TRBJ1-6,.,.,CASSLGASLNSPLHF,TGTGCCAGCAGCCTTGGGGCTTCACTTAATTCACCCCTCCACTTT